The 13 T cell receptor beta chains below were found in one sample sequenced in a study of control samples from healthy donors and cancer patients. The assay was immunoSEQ multiplex PCR, and TCRdb's table has in-frame clones only and misses some. The sample comprises about 100,000 clones, 80% to 90% of which are singletons, and about 8% rests with the top ten. Specimen: blood. Receptors originate from a man aged 25-45 years in good health.

This clone was counted once. V is TRBV15 and J is TRBJ1-3; no firm D call. The CDR3 length is 19 residues. Between the trimmed V and J ends, which lost 1 base and 3 bases, there was a span of 22 bases. Germline V lookup: CDR1 LNHNV, CDR2 YYDKDF (reference sequence). CDR3 loop: CATSRVRGSVRFGGNTIYF. CDR3 DNA sequence: TGTGCCACCAGCAGAGTTCGAGGCTCCGTTCGTTTCGGTGGAAACACCATATATTTT.

The CDR3 DNA is TGTGCCAGCAGTAAGACAGGGGCCTCGAAAGAGACCCAGTACTTC. It translates to CASSKTGASKETQYF. The rearrangement uses TRBV6-6 and TRBJ2-5; 8 bases map to TRBD1. From germline, CDR1 is MNHNY and CDR2 SVGAGI (reference sequence). The trim removed 5 bases at V and 3 bases at J, leaving 8 bases unmatched. The CDR3 has 15 residues.

The chain combines TRBV5-1 with TRBJ1-1; no reliable D call. CDR1 is SGHRS and CDR2 is YFSETQ in the germline V gene. Trimming left V 0 bases short and J 1 base short, with 7 bases between. This CDR3 is built from 14 residues. This CDR3 reads CASSLVVGNTEAFF. CDR3 nucleotide sequence: TGCGCCAGCAGCTTGGTCGTAGGGAACACTGAAGCTTTCTTT.

This chain joins TRBV3-1 (or the pseudogene TRBV3-2) and TRBJ1-3; maybe TRBD1 (5 bases). V was pared by 4 bases and J by 7 bases, with 14 bases between. CDR1 LGHDT and CDR2 YNNKEL come from the germline V gene (reference sequence). This CDR3 region has 14 residues. CDR3 in amino acids: CASSPGPVGNTIYF. In DNA, the CDR3 is TGTGCCAGCAGCCCGGGGCCGGTAGGGAACACCATATATTTT.

This clone occurred many times. The chain employs TRBV6-1 and TRBJ2-3, with TRBD1 matching 9 bases. Germline values: CDR1 MNHNS, CDR2 SASEGT. The length of the CDR3 is 16 residues. The J segment lost 4 bases and the V segment lost 0 bases, leaving 5 bases of the junction unmatched. The CDR3 reads CASSEAPGQGADTQYF. The CDR3 bases are TGTGCCAGCAGTGAAGCTCCGGGACAGGGCGCAGATACGCAGTATTTT.

This rearrangement joins TRBV4-1 to TRBJ1-2, with a weak D call TRBD1 (6 bases). V was clipped by 0 bases and J by 4 bases, with 12 bases between them. The CDR3 is 15 residues long. CDR1 is MGHRA, CDR2 YSYEKL, per germline. This CDR3 reads CASSQDRGGGYGYTF. The CDR3 region has the DNA TGCGCCAGCAGCCAAGACAGGGGCGGGGGCTATGGCTACACCTTC.

The CDR3 reads CASSQRGQGQGQPQHF. CDR3 nucleotide sequence: TGCGCCAGCAGCCAAAGGGGGCAGGGGCAGGGACAGCCCCAGCATTTT. The V call is TRBV4-1, the J call TRBJ1-5; the match to TRBD1 covers 7 bases. From germline, CDR1 is MGHRA and CDR2 YSYEKL. Trimming cost V 2 bases and J 7 bases; bases outside gene matches: 11. The CDR3 runs 16 residues.

This chain uses TRBV6-4 with TRBJ1-1; D may be TRBD1 (5 bases). Germline V gene lookup returns CDR1 MRHNA and CDR2 SNTAGT. V lost 6 bases and J lost 5, with 22 bases in between. The CDR3 length is 16 residues. CDR3 sequence (DNA): TGTGCCAGCAGGCCGAGAGGGGAGTATTTGGGAACTGAAGCTTTCTTT. Its protein is CASRPRGEYLGTEAFF.

The chain couples TRBV15 to TRBJ1-1; maybe TRBD1 (6 bases). The germline V and J ends were trimmed by 6 bases and 1 base, with 9 bases remaining between them. The CDR3 sequence is 13 residues long. From germline, CDR1 is LNHNV and CDR2 YYDKDF (reference sequence). CDR3 loop: CATSTDRNTEAFF. CDR3 bases: TGTGCCACCAGTACGGACAGGAACACTGAAGCTTTCTTT.

CDR3 DNA: TGTGCCAGCAGCTTATCAGGGGTACAGCCCCAGCATTTT. Translation: CASSLSGVQPQHF. The V gene is TRBV7-2, the J gene TRBJ1-5; the D gene is possibly TRBD1 (6 bases). The germline V gene encodes CDR1 SGHTA and CDR2 FQGNSA. V was cut by 2 bases and J by 7 bases, with 9 bases left in between. This CDR3 is built from 13 residues. Full variable domain (outside the CDR3, taken from reference TRBV7-2 and TRBJ1-5): GAGVSQSPSNKVTEKGKDVELRCDPISGHTALYWYRQSLGQGLEFLIYFQGNSAPDKSGLPSDRFSAERTGGSVSTLTIQRTQQEDSAVYLCASSLSGVQPQHFGDGTRLSIL.

The V call is TRBV4-2, the J call TRBJ1-6; D remains ambiguous. Trimming took 1 base from V and 9 from J, leaving 13 bases between them. The CDR3 contains 15 residues. Germline values: CDR1 LGHNA, CDR2 YNFKEQ. In DNA, the CDR3 is TGTGCCAGCAGCCAAGGGGTGGCAGCAGCTTCACCCCTCCACTTT. It yields the protein CASSQGVAAASPLHF.

This chain uses TRBV7-6 with TRBJ2-5; D remains ambiguous. Trimming removed 5 bases at V and 0 bases at J, with 16 bases between. From germline, CDR1 is SGHVS and CDR2 FNYEAQ. The CDR3 extends over 16 amino acids. The CDR3 sequence is CASSRNFIPYQETQYF. The CDR3 nucleotides are TGTGCCAGCAGCCGTAATTTCATACCGTACCAAGAGACCCAGTACTTC.

This clone was detected once. V is TRBV5-4 and J is TRBJ2-3, with 8 bases identical to TRBD1. Germline CDR1 and CDR2: SGHNT and YYREEE (reference sequence). The CDR3 has 16 amino acids. The V segment lost 1 base and the J segment 6 bases; nucleotides outside the gene matches: 10. As DNA, the CDR3 is TGTGCCAGCAGCTTGACGGACAGGGACTTGCGGGATACGCAGTATTTT. Its protein is CASSLTDRDLRDTQYF.